Below, 26 T cell receptor beta chains from the same sample are listed, as sequenced in a study of control samples from healthy donors and cancer patients. Profiling relied on immunoSEQ multiplex PCR, and the TCRdb table lists in-frame clones only, not all of them. The sample shows approximately 68,000 clones, 83% of them seen only once. The specimen was blood. The receptors originated from a man between 60 and 75 years old in good health.

The chain couples TRBV28 to TRBJ2-2; D is unclear. V lost 4 bases, J lost 4 bases, and 13 bases lay in between. Germline CDR1 MDHEN, CDR2 SYDVKM. The CDR3 sequence is 15 residues long. CDR3 DNA: TGTGCCAGCAGTTCTCGACGGAAGCCCACCGGGGAGCTGTTTTTT. It yields the protein CASSSRRKPTGELFF.

The V gene is TRBV5-1, the J gene TRBJ2-1; TRBD2 matches at 8 bases. The CDR3 totals 15 residues. The germline CDR1 and CDR2 sequences are SGHRS and YFSETQ. Trimming removed 5 bases from V and 2 bases from J; junction bases left unmatched: 6. For the CDR3, the DNA is TGCGCCAGCAGAAGGGCGGGAGGACCCTACAATGAGCAGTTCTTC. Its protein is CASRRAGGPYNEQFF.

The genes are TRBV24-1 and TRBJ1-4; D not resolved. The V gene's germline CDR1 is KGHDR and CDR2 SFDVKD. V gave up 5 bases and J gave up 7 bases, with 13 bases separating them. CDR3 length: 14 residues. CDR3 in DNA: TGTGCCACCAGTGGTGGCGGGAGTGGTGAAAAACTGTTTTTT. Its protein product is CATSGGGSGEKLFF.

The chain uses TRBV24-1 and TRBJ2-3; D gene unclear. Trimming took off 4 bases at V and 6 bases at J, with 10 bases between the two ends. CDR1 and CDR2 from the germline V gene are KGHDR and SFDVKD. The CDR3 sequence is 13 residues long. CDR3 loop: CATSESTWDTQYF. DNA for the CDR3: TGTGCCACCAGTGAGTCCACCTGGGATACGCAGTATTTT.

CDR3 sequence reads: CAVLKVGQQLFF. The CDR3 DNA sequence: TGTGCCGTACTGAAGGTCGGGCAACAACTGTTTTTT. V gene TRBV30 combines with J gene TRBJ2-2; D is unclear. Germline V CDR1 and CDR2: GTSNPN, SVGIG (reference sequence). Between the trimmed V and J ends, which lost 8 bases and 14 bases, there was a span of 21 bases. The CDR3 runs to 12 residues.

This sequence joins TRBV4-2 and TRBJ2-1; 9 nucleotides align to TRBD2. CDR3 length: 18 amino acids. Germline trimming cut 1 base from V and 3 bases from J; bases unmatched to any gene: 10. From germline, CDR1 is LGHNA and CDR2 YNFKEQ. CDR3 region: CASSQGRRSAGGYNEQFF. DNA for the CDR3: TGTGCCAGCAGCCAAGGCAGGAGATCAGCGGGAGGCTACAATGAGCAGTTCTTC.

The genes are TRBV5-1 and TRBJ2-2, with TRBD2 identical over 12 bases. The CDR3 consists of 17 residues. CDR1 and CDR2 from the germline V gene are SGHRS and YFSETQ. With V trimmed by 0 bases and J by 0 bases, 0 bases remained unmatched. The CDR3 protein is CASSLGTSGTNTGELFF. In DNA form, the CDR3 reads TGCGCCAGCAGCTTGGGGACTAGCGGGACGAACACCGGGGAGCTGTTTTTT.

This chain links TRBV5-1 with TRBJ2-2; TRBD2 aligns across 14 bases. The junction had 11 bases not matched to a gene; V was cut back by 7 bases and J by 6 bases. The CDR3 sequence is 17 residues long. Germline CDR1 SGHRS, CDR2 YFSETQ. The CDR3 nucleotides are TGCGCCAGCTTTGGACTAGCGGGAGGCCAGGGAGCCGGGGAGCTGTTTTTT. It yields the protein CASFGLAGGQGAGELFF.

The chain uses TRBV19 and TRBJ1-3, with D unresolved. Trimming took off 7 bases at V and 3 bases at J, with 16 bases between the two ends. The CDR3 is made up of 15 amino acids. CDR1 and CDR2 from the germline V gene are LNHDA and SQIVND (reference sequence). The CDR3 protein is CASTLRSGNGNTIYF. The CDR3 DNA reads TGTGCCAGTACCCTCAGGTCGGGTAATGGAAACACCATATATTTT.

The rearrangement links TRBV7-2 to TRBJ2-7, with 13 bases matching TRBD2. The CDR3 covers 15 residues. CDR1 and CDR2 (germline): SGHTA, FQGNSA. Trimming removed 2 bases from V and 7 bases from J; junction bases left unmatched: 5. This chain's CDR3 is CASSLNGLAGAEQYF. CDR3 bases: TGTGCCAGCAGCTTAAATGGACTAGCGGGAGCGGAGCAGTACTTC.

The chain is built from TRBV10-3 and TRBJ2-1; TRBD2 matches 10 bases. V was clipped by 5 bases and J by 0 bases; unmatched bases: 1. The CDR3 has 15 residues. CDR1 is ENHRY and CDR2 is SYGVKD in the germline V gene. CDR3 coding DNA: TGTGCCATCAGTACTAGCGGGGCCTCCTACAATGAGCAGTTCTTC. Amino acids: CAISTSGASYNEQFF.

The chain uses TRBV5-1 and TRBJ2-1; D remains unclear. The CDR3 totals 12 residues. Per germline, CDR1 SGHRS and CDR2 YFSETQ. The V gene lost 0 bases and the J gene lost 6 bases, with 4 bases spanning the gap. CDR3 residues: CASSLASNEQFF. CDR3 coding DNA: TGCGCCAGCAGCTTGGCGAGCAATGAGCAGTTCTTC.

The chain has TRBV29-1 and TRBJ2-1; 7 nucleotides align to TRBD2. Trimming removed 1 base from V and 4 bases from J; junction bases left unmatched: 7. This CDR3 has 15 amino acids. CDR1 is SQVTM, CDR2 ANQGSEA, per germline. The CDR3 DNA follows: TGCAGCGTTGAAGGGGTAGCGGGTGATTACAATGAGCAGTTCTTC. Translation gives CSVEGVAGDYNEQFF.

J is TRBJ2-7 and V is TRBV5-1; no reliable D call. Germline CDR1 SGHRS, CDR2 YFSETQ. Trimming removed 4 bases from V and 2 bases from J, with 4 bases in between. The CDR3 spans 11 residues. This CDR3 reads CASSDTYEQYF. In DNA, the CDR3 is TGCGCCAGCAGCGACACCTACGAGCAGTACTTC.

The V call is TRBV7-2, the J call TRBJ2-7; no firm D call. The CDR3 has 12 amino acids. CDR1 is SGHTA and CDR2 is FQGNSA in the germline V gene. Trimming took off 1 base at V and 7 bases at J, with 8 bases between the two ends. CDR3 amino acids: CASSLVVGEQYF. The CDR3 nucleotides read TGTGCCAGCAGCTTAGTTGTGGGGGAGCAGTACTTC.

The chain employs TRBV5-1 and TRBJ1-1, with D perhaps TRBD1 (5 bases). V shed 5 bases and J shed 1 base, with 9 bases lying between them. CDR1 and CDR2 from the germline V gene are SGHRS and YFSETQ. This CDR3 comprises 13 residues. In nucleotides, the CDR3 is TGCGCCAGCAGAGACAGCAAGAACACTGAAGCTTTCTTT. It yields the protein CASRDSKNTEAFF.

This clone has just one count. This sequence joins TRBV7-2 and TRBJ2-7; no reliable D call. This CDR3 spans 12 amino acids. CDR1 SGHTA and CDR2 FQGNSA come from the germline V gene. Trimming left V 2 bases short and J 3 bases short, with 5 bases between. This chain's CDR3 is CASSLPSYEQYF. The CDR3, as DNA: TGTGCCAGCAGCTTACCCAGCTACGAGCAGTACTTC.

The chain recombines TRBV9 with TRBJ2-5; TRBD1 agrees at 7 bases. After removal of 0 bases from V and 7 bases from J, the junction contained 9 bases not matched to a gene. CDR1 is SGDLS and CDR2 is YYNGEE in the germline V gene. This CDR3 has 15 amino acids. The CDR3 protein is CASSVDVQGLGTQYF. In nucleotides, the CDR3 is TGTGCCAGCAGCGTAGATGTACAGGGGCTCGGGACCCAGTACTTC.

Here the CDR3 DNA reads TGTGCCAGCAGTTTAATCGGGGTAAAGGCCTACAATGAGCAGTTCTTC. The encoded protein is CASSLIGVKAYNEQFF. The V and J genes are TRBV28 and TRBJ2-1; tentatively, D is TRBD2 (5 bases). V lost 2 bases, J lost 2 bases, and 13 bases lay in between. The CDR3 has 16 residues. In germline, CDR1 is MDHEN, CDR2 SYDVKM.

This clone was counted once. The CDR3 loop reads CASSSKNVANYGYTF. The CDR3 DNA sequence: TGTGCCAGCAGTTCAAAAAATGTAGCTAACTATGGCTACACCTTC. The chain couples TRBV27 to TRBJ1-2; D gene uncertain. V shed 4 bases and J shed 0 bases, with 12 bases lying between them. Per the germline V gene, CDR1 is MNHEY and CDR2 is SMNVEV (reference sequence). This CDR3 has 15 residues.

The chain recombines TRBV4-3 with TRBJ1-1, with a possible D match to TRBD1 (6 bases). Trimming pared 0 bases from V and 5 bases from J, leaving 10 bases between. The CDR3 has 14 amino acids. The germline V gene encodes CDR1 LGHNA and CDR2 YSLEER. CDR3 sequence reads: CASSQDPGETEAFF. The CDR3 bases are TGCGCCAGCAGCCAAGACCCAGGGGAAACTGAAGCTTTCTTT.

The chain recombines TRBV6-1 with TRBJ1-1; no definite D call. CDR3 length equals 15 residues. Trimming cost V 1 base and J 0 bases, with 9 bases left between them. Germline CDR1 and CDR2: MNHNS and SASEGT. The CDR3 DNA is TGTGCCAGCAGTGAAGGGCTAGGATTGAACACTGAAGCTTTCTTT. Amino acid sequence: CASSEGLGLNTEAFF.

This clone appeared a single time. This chain connects TRBV5-8 to TRBJ1-1; D ambiguous. The V gene lost 4 bases and the J gene lost 1 base, with 8 bases spanning the gap. Germline V gene lookup returns CDR1 SGHTS and CDR2 YDEGEE. CDR3 length: 13 amino acids. CDR3 DNA: TGTGCCAGCAGCAGTCGACCGAACACTGAAGCTTTCTTT. Its protein product is CASSSRPNTEAFF.

In its sample, this clone was seen once. The chain joins TRBV28 to TRBJ2-5; 10 bases are shared with TRBD2. CDR3 length equals 17 residues. Germline V gives CDR1 MDHEN, CDR2 SYDVKM. V lost 10 bases to trimming and J lost 3 bases; unmatched junction nucleotides: 17. The CDR3 DNA follows: TGTGCCACCTCTAGTTTAGGGGCCGGGACTAGCGAAGAGACCCAGTACTTC. It yields the protein CATSSLGAGTSEETQYF.

The chain uses TRBV4-3 and TRBJ2-3, with TRBD2 matching 16 bases. The CDR3 runs to 19 residues. The germline gives CDR1 LGHNA, CDR2 YSLEER. Losses at the gene ends were 2 bases for V and 7 bases for J; bases not matched to a gene: 12. In DNA form, the CDR3 reads TGCGCCAGCAGCCAAATGGGGACTAGCGGGAGGGACCGACATTATACGCAGTATTTT. Encoded protein: CASSQMGTSGRDRHYTQYF.

The CDR3 sequence: CASSLRGNYQETQYF. The CDR3 bases are TGTGCCAGCAGCTTGAGAGGGAACTACCAAGAGACCCAGTACTTC. The rearrangement links TRBV7-8 to TRBJ2-5, with a weak D call TRBD2 (5 bases). The CDR3 loop spans 15 amino acids. Germline V lookup: CDR1 SGHVS, CDR2 FQNEAQ. V shed 3 bases and J shed 0 bases, with 11 bases lying between them.